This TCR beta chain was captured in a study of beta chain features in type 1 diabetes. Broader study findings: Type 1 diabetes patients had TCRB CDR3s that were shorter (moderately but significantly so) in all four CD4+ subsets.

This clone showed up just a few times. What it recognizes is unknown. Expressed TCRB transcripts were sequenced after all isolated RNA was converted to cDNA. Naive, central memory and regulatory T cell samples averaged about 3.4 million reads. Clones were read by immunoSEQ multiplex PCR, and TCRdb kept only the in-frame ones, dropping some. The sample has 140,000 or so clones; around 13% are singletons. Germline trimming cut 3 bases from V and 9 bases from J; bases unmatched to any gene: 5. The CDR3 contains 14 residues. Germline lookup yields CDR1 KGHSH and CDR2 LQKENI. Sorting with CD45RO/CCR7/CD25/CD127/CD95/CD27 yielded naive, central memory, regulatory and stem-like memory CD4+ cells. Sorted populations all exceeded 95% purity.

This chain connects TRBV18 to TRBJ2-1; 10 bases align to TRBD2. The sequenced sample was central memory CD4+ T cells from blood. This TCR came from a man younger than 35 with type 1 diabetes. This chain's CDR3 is CASSPSGGSGEQFF. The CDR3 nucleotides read TGTGCCAGCTCACCTAGCGGGGGGTCGGGTGAGCAGTTCTTC.